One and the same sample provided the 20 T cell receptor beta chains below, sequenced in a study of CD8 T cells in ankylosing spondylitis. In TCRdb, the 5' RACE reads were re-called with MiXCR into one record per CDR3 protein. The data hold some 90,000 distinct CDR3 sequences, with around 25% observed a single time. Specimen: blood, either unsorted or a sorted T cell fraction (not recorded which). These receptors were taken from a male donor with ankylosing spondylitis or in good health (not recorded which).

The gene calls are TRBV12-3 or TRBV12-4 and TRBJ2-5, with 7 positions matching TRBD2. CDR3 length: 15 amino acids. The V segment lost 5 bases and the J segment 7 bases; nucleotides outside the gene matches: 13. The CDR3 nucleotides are TGTGCCAGCAGTCCTACCGGGACTATGGGGGGGACCCAGTACTTC. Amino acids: CASSPTGTMGGTQYF.

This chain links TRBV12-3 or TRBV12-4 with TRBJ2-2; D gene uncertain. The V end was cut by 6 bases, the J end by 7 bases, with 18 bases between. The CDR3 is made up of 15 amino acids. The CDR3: CASRFGLERYGELFF. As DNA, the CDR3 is TGTGCCAGCAGATTTGGTCTAGAGAGGTACGGGGAGCTGTTTTTT.

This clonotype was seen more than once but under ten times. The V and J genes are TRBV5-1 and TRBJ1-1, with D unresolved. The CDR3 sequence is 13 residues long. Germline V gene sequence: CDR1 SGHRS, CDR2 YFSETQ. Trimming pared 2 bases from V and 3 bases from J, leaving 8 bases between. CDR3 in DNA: TGCGCCAGCAGCTTTGGTGTGGACACTGAAGCTTTCTTT. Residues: CASSFGVDTEAFF. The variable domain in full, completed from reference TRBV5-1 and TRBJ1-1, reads KAGVTQTPRYLIKTRGQQVTLSCSPISGHRSVSWYQQTPGQGLQFLFEYFSETQRNKGNFPGRFSGRQFSNSRSEMNVSTLELGDSALYLCASSFGVDTEAFFGQGTRLTVV.

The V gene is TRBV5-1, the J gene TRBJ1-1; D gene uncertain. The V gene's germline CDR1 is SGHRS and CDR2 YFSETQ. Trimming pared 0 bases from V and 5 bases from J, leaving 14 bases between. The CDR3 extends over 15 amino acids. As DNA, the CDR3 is TGCGCCAGCAGCTTGGGGGCGCCGGGGAAAACTGAAGCTTTCTTT. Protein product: CASSLGAPGKTEAFF.

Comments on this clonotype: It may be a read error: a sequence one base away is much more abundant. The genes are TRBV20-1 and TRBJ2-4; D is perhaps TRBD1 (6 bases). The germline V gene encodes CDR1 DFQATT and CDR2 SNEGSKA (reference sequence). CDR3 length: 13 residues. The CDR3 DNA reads TGCAGTGCTCTAAGACAGGATGGTAACAGTCAGTACTTC. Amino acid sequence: CSALRQDGNSQYF.

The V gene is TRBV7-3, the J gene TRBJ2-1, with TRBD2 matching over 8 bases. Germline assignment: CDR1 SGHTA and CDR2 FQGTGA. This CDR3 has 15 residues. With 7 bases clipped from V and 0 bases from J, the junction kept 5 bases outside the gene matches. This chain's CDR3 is CASKAGGSSYNEQFF. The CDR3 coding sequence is TGTGCCAGCAAGGCGGGGGGCAGCTCCTACAATGAGCAGTTCTTC.

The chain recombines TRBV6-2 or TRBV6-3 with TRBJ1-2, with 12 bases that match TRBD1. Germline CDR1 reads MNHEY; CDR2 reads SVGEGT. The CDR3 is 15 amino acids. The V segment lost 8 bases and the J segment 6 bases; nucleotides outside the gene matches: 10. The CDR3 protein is CASARPGQGAHGYTF. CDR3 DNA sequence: TGTGCCAGCGCAAGACCGGGACAGGGGGCCCATGGCTACACCTTC.

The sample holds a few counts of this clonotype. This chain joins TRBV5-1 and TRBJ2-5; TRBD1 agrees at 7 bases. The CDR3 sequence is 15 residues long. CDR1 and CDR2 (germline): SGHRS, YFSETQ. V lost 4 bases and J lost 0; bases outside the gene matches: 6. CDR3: CASSDQTGYQETQYF. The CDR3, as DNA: TGCGCCAGCAGCGACCAGACAGGGTACCAAGAGACCCAGTACTTC.

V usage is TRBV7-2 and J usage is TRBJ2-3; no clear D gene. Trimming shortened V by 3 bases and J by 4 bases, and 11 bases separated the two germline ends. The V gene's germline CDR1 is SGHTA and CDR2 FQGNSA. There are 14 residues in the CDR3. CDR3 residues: CASSLSFAADTQYF. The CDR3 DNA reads TGTGCCAGCAGCTTGTCGTTCGCCGCAGATACGCAGTATTTT.

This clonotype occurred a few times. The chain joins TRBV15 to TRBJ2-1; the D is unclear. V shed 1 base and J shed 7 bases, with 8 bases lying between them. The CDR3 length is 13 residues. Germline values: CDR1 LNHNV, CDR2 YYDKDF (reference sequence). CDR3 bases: TGTGCCACCAGCAGAGTGGCGAAGAATGAGCAGTTCTTC. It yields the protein CATSRVAKNEQFF. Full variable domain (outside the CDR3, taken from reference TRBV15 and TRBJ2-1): DAMVIQNPRYQVTQFGKPVTLSCSQTLNHNVMYWYQQKSSQAPKLLFHYYDKDFNNEADTPDNFQSRRPNTSFCFLDIRSPGLGDTAMYLCATSRVAKNEQFFGPGTRLTVL.

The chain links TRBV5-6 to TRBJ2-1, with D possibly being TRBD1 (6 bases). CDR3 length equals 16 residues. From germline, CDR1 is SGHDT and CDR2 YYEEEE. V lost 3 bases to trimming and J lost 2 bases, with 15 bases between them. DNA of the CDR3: TGTGCCAGCAGCTCCCTTGGGGGCAGCGCCTACAATGAGCAGTTCTTC. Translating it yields CASSSLGGSAYNEQFF.

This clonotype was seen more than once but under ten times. CDR3: CASSSKGGSYEQYF. Written as DNA, the CDR3 is TGTGCCAGCAGCTCAAAAGGGGGCTCCTACGAGCAGTACTTC. The chain carries TRBV5-4 and TRBJ2-7; a possible D gene is TRBD1 (6 bases). The V and J ends lost 3 bases and 0 bases respectively, with 10 bases between them. Germline CDR1 SGHNT, CDR2 YYREEE (reference sequence). CDR3 size: 14 residues. Drawing the rest from reference TRBV5-4 and TRBJ2-7, the complete variable domain is ETGVTQSPTHLIKTRGQQVTLRCSSQSGHNTVSWYQQALGQGPQFIFQYYREEENGRGNFPPRFSGLQFPNYSSELNVNALELDDSALYLCASSSKGGSYEQYFGPGTRLTVT.

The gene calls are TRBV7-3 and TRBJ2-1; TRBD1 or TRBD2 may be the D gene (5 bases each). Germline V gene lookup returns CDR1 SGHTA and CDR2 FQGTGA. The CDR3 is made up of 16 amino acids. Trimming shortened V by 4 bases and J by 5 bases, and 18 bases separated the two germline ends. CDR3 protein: CASSSPGRRNHNEQFF. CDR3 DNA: TGTGCCAGCAGCTCCCCGGGACGCAGAAATCACAATGAGCAGTTCTTC. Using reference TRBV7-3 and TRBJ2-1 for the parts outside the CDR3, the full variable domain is GAGVSQTPSNKVTEKGKYVELRCDPISGHTALYWYRQSLGQGPEFLIYFQGTGAADDSGLPNDRFFAVRPEGSVSTLKIQRTERGDSAVYLCASSSPGRRNHNEQFFGPGTRLTVL.

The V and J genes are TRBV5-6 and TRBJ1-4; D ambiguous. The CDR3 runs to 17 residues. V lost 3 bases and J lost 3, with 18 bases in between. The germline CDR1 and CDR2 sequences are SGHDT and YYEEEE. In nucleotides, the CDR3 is TGTGCCAGCAGCTATTTCGCCGAAGGCGGATCTAATGAAAAACTGTTTTTT. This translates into CASSYFAEGGSNEKLFF.

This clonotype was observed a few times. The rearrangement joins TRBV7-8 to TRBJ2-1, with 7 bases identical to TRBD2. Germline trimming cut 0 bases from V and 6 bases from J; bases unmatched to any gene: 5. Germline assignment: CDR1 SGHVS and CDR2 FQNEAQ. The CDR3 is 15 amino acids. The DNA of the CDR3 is TGTGCCAGCAGCTTAGCGGGAGGGCCTAGCAATGAGCAGTTCTTC. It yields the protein CASSLAGGPSNEQFF. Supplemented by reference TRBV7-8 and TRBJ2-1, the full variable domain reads GAGVSQSPRYKVAKRGQDVALRCDPISGHVSLFWYQQALGQGPEFLTYFQNEAQLDKSGLPSDRFFAERPEGSVSTLKIQRTQQEDSAVYLCASSLAGGPSNEQFFGPGTRLTVL.

The CDR3 spells CASSELAGLTDTQYF. The CDR3, as DNA: TGTGCCAGCAGCGAACTAGCGGGCCTAACAGATACGCAGTATTTT. The chain carries TRBV7-6 and TRBJ2-3, with 9 nucleotides matching TRBD2. Germline V lookup: CDR1 SGHVS, CDR2 FNYEAQ. The CDR3 runs 15 residues. V shed 5 bases, J shed 3 bases, and the junction held 6 bases outside the gene matches.

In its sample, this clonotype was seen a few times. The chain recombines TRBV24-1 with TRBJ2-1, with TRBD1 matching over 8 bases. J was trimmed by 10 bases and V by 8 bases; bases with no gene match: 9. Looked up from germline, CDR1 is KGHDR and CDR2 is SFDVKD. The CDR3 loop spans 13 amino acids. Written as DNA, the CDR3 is TGTGCCACCAAGCAGGGGGCGTTAGGAGAGCAGTTCTTC. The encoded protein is CATKQGALGEQFF.

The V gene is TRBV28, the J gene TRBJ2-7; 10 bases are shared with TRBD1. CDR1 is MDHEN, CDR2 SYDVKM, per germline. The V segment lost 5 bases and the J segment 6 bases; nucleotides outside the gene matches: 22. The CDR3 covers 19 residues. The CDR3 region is CASSPRRWTGGERDREQYV. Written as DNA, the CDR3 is TGTGCCAGCAGTCCCCGACGCTGGACAGGGGGTGAACGAGATCGCGAGCAGTACGTC.

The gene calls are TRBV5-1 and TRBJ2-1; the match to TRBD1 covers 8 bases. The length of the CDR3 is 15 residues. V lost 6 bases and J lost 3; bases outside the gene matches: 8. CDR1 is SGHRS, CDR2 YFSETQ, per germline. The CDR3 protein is CASTPDRVLYNEQFF. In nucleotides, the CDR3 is TGCGCCAGCACCCCGGACAGGGTCCTCTACAATGAGCAGTTCTTC.

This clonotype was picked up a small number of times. The CDR3 region is CASSQDITGWEGYTF. In DNA, the CDR3 is TGTGCCAGCAGCCAAGACATAACAGGGTGGGAAGGCTACACCTTC. The chain is built from TRBV4-2 and TRBJ1-2, with D possibly matching TRBD1 (6 bases). Per germline, CDR1 LGHNA and CDR2 YNFKEQ. The CDR3 sequence is 15 residues long. V shed 0 bases and J shed 8 bases, with 16 bases lying between them.